A single sample is the source of the 26 T cell receptor beta chains below, sequenced in a study of cytomegalovirus exposure and HLA in healthy donors (dated by TCRdb to about 2017). Libraries were constructed by the immunoSEQ multiplex PCR assay. For the multiplex PCR, a mixture combining 60 forward primers for TCR Vbeta segments and 13 reverse primers for TCR Jbeta segments was used. Not all clones reach the TCRdb copy of this immuneACCESS table, which keeps in-frame sequences only. Checked studies attribute under half of the gap to unresolved V genes and leave the rest unexplained. This sample is represented by about 57,000 clones; around 85% of them were singletons. The top ten hold less than 3.5% of the sample. Sample: PBMCs. These receptors originate from a woman aged 30 to 39 in good health and CMV-seronegative.

The V gene is TRBV6-5, the J gene TRBJ1-2; a weak D match, TRBD1 (6 bases). Trimming took 5 bases from V and 4 from J, leaving 14 bases between them. The CDR3 runs to 14 residues. Germline CDR1 is MNHEY and CDR2 is SVGAGI. CDR3 in amino acids: CASSLGQSLYGYTF. The DNA of the CDR3 is TGTGCCAGCAGTCTAGGACAGAGCCTCTATGGCTACACCTTC.

The genes are TRBV27 and TRBJ1-4; D is unclear. Germline V gene lookup returns CDR1 MNHEY and CDR2 SMNVEV (reference sequence). The germline V and J ends were trimmed by 0 bases and 4 bases, with 9 bases remaining between them. The CDR3 is 15 residues long. In DNA form, the CDR3 reads TGTGCCAGCAGTTTATCGGTCAGTCGTAATGAAAAACTGTTTTTT. Residues: CASSLSVSRNEKLFF.

V gene TRBV19 combines with J gene TRBJ2-3; 10 bases map to TRBD2. This CDR3 comprises 19 residues. CDR1 and CDR2 from the germline V gene are LNHDA and SQIVND (reference sequence). Trimming removed 1 base from V and 7 bases from J; junction bases left unmatched: 17. The CDR3 loop is CASSIVQPSTSGFGHTQYF. CDR3 bases: TGTGCCAGTAGTATAGTCCAACCTTCGACTAGCGGGTTCGGGCATACGCAGTATTTT.

This chain links TRBV6-5 with TRBJ2-7, with D possibly being TRBD1 (5 bases). The CDR3 is made up of 14 amino acids. V dropped 1 base and J dropped 2 bases, with 9 bases sitting between them. From germline, CDR1 is MNHEY and CDR2 SVGAGI. CDR3 DNA sequence: TGTGCCAGCAGTTACTACCAGGGTGCCTACGAGCAGTACTTC. Translated, it gives CASSYYQGAYEQYF.

This clone was observed a single time. This chain joins TRBV30 and TRBJ2-7, with 9 bases fitting TRBD2. V lost 0 bases, J lost 7 bases, and 4 bases stayed unmatched. The V gene's germline CDR1 is GTSNPN and CDR2 SVGIG (reference sequence). The CDR3 runs 13 residues. The CDR3, as DNA: TGTGCCTGGAGTGTAGTAGCGGGAGCAGAGCAGTACGTC. It is translated as CAWSVVAGAEQYV.

CDR3: CSPDFTDTQYF. The CDR3 DNA follows: TGCAGCCCGGACTTCACAGATACGCAGTATTTT. The genes are TRBV29-1 and TRBJ2-3; possible D gene TRBD2, 5 bases. Germline V gene lookup returns CDR1 SQVTM and CDR2 ANQGSEA. The length of the CDR3 is 11 residues. The V and J ends lost 8 bases and 2 bases respectively, with 8 bases between them.

The chain joins TRBV2 to TRBJ1-2; D is uncertain. The CDR3 extends over 10 amino acids. Germline CDR1 is SNHLY and CDR2 is FYNNEI. Trimming removed 3 bases at V and 8 bases at J, with 4 bases between. CDR3 nucleotides: TGTGCCAGCAGTGATCGGGGCTACACCTTC. Translation gives CASSDRGYTF.

The V gene is TRBV28, the J gene TRBJ1-2, with no clear D. This CDR3 has 12 residues. CDR1 and CDR2 from the germline V gene are MDHEN and SYDVKM. The germline V and J ends were trimmed by 3 bases and 4 bases, with 6 bases remaining between them. The CDR3 DNA reads as TGTGCCAGCAGTTTGTTCTCCTATGGCTACACCTTC. The encoded protein is CASSLFSYGYTF.

This clone was observed a handful of times. This chain connects TRBV19 to TRBJ1-3; D gene ambiguous. The CDR3 covers 16 residues. Germline values: CDR1 LNHDA, CDR2 SQIVND (reference sequence). The germline V and J ends were trimmed by 0 bases and 0 bases, with 9 bases remaining between them. The CDR3, as DNA: TGTGCCAGTAGTATAGATGAGGGAAGCTCTGGAAACACCATATATTTT. It translates to CASSIDEGSSGNTIYF. The full variable domain, with the rest looked up from reference TRBV19 and TRBJ1-3, is DGGITQSPKYLFRKEGQNVTLSCEQNLNHDAMYWYRQDPGQGLRLIYYSQIVNDFQKGDIAEGYSVSREKKESFPLTVTSAQKNPTAFYLCASSIDEGSSGNTIYFGEGSWLTVV.

The chain links TRBV4-1 to TRBJ1-2; TRBD1 might be the D (5 bases). This CDR3 is built from 14 residues. Trimming cost V 1 base and J 4 bases, with 10 bases left between them. Per the germline V gene, CDR1 is MGHRA and CDR2 is YSYEKL. The CDR3 sequence is CASSQAGPGYGYTF. The CDR3 nucleotides are TGCGCCAGCAGCCAAGCAGGGCCGGGCTATGGCTACACCTTC.

As concerns this clone: The junction and the germline gene differ at one end; a read error may be behind it. The chain couples TRBV7-9 to TRBJ1-2, with 12 bases matching TRBD1. The CDR3 consists of 15 residues. Germline CDR1 SEHNR, CDR2 FQNEAQ (reference sequence). CDR3 coding DNA: TGTTCCAGCAGCTCACCGGGACAGGGGGCGCCTGGCTACACCTTC. It encodes CSSSSPGQGAPGYTF.

V usage is TRBV4-1 and J usage is TRBJ1-6; D ambiguous. Trimming pared 0 bases from V and 9 bases from J, leaving 15 bases between. CDR1 MGHRA and CDR2 YSYEKL come from the germline V gene. This CDR3 has 16 residues. The CDR3 sequence: CASSQELSGTSSPLHF. The DNA for the CDR3 is TGCGCCAGCAGCCAAGAGCTAAGTGGTACCTCTTCACCCCTCCACTTT.

This clone has more than one count but fewer than ten. The chain has TRBV19 and TRBJ1-2; a possible D gene is TRBD1 (6 bases). CDR3 length: 14 amino acids. V gave up 6 bases and J gave up 6 bases, with 17 bases separating them. Germline CDR1 LNHDA, CDR2 SQIVND (reference sequence). The CDR3 DNA reads TGTGCCAGTAGACGTAGGGGGGGAGAAGATGGCTACACCTTC. Protein sequence: CASRRRGGEDGYTF.

CDR3 loop: CASDRGLNTGELFF. CDR3 nucleotide sequence: TGTGCCAGCGACAGGGGGCTCAACACCGGGGAGCTGTTTTTT. The rearrangement links TRBV19 to TRBJ2-2; 10 nucleotides align to TRBD1. V gave up 9 bases and J gave up 2 bases; unmatched junction bases: 3. Germline CDR1 LNHDA, CDR2 SQIVND (reference sequence). The CDR3 length is 14 residues. The full variable domain, its missing parts supplied by reference TRBV19 and TRBJ2-2, is DGGITQSPKYLFRKEGQNVTLSCEQNLNHDAMYWYRQDPGQGLRLIYYSQIVNDFQKGDIAEGYSVSREKKESFPLTVTSAQKNPTAFYLCASDRGLNTGELFFGEGSRLTVL.

The genes are TRBV5-6 and TRBJ1-2; weak D call: TRBD1 (5 bases). The germline gives CDR1 SGHDT, CDR2 YYEEEE. This CDR3 has 14 amino acids. Deletions cut 4 bases from V and 1 base from J, with 11 bases between. This CDR3 is CASSLLGGNYGYTF. Here the CDR3 DNA reads TGTGCCAGCAGCCTTCTCGGGGGTAACTATGGCTACACCTTC. The whole variable domain, remainder taken from reference TRBV5-6 and TRBJ1-2, is DAGVTQSPTHLIKTRGQQVTLRCSPKSGHDTVSWYQQALGQGPQFIFQYYEEEERQRGNFPDRFSGHQFPNYSSELNVNALLLGDSALYLCASSLLGGNYGYTFGSGTRLTVV.

The J gene is TRBJ1-5, the V gene TRBV10-1; no clear D. The CDR3 extends over 15 amino acids. Germline V gene lookup returns CDR1 WNHNN and CDR2 SYGVQD (reference sequence). With 0 bases removed from V and 7 bases from J, the gap between germline ends came to 13 bases. The CDR3, as DNA: TGCGCCAGCAGTGAGTCGCTTACGGAGGGACAGCCCCAGCATTTT. Protein sequence: CASSESLTEGQPQHF.

The V gene is TRBV7-8, the J gene TRBJ2-3; the D gene is possibly TRBD1 (5 bases). The germline V gene encodes CDR1 SGHVS and CDR2 FQNEAQ. Trimming stripped 5 bases from V and 2 bases from J, with 17 bases between. The CDR3 consists of 16 residues. The CDR3 loop is CASSPAGASYTDTQYF. Here the CDR3 DNA reads TGTGCCAGCAGCCCCGCTGGGGCTTCCTACACAGATACGCAGTATTTT.

The gene calls are TRBV14 and TRBJ1-4, with a tentative D call TRBD1 (5 bases). This CDR3 is 15 amino acids long. V lost 1 base, J lost 5 bases, and 11 bases lay in between. Germline V gene data show CDR1 as SGHDN and CDR2 as FVKESK. CDR3 DNA sequence: TGTGCCAGCAGCCAAGGGGGCCTTGGCAATGAAAAACTGTTTTTT. It yields the protein CASSQGGLGNEKLFF.

This clone was picked up one time. V usage is TRBV11-3 and J usage is TRBJ2-3; 7 bases line up with TRBD1. The CDR3 has 16 amino acids. Trimming removed 3 bases from V and 1 base from J; junction bases left unmatched: 7. Germline V gene data show CDR1 as SGHNT and CDR2 as YENEEA. Here the CDR3 reads CASSFGQVYGTDTQYF. Written as DNA, the CDR3 is TGTGCCAGCAGCTTCGGACAGGTGTACGGCACAGATACGCAGTATTTT. Full variable domain (remainder filled in from reference TRBV11-3 and TRBJ2-3): EAGVVQSPRYKIIEKKQPVAFWCNPISGHNTLYWYLQNLGQGPELLIRYENEEAVDDSQLPKDRFSAERLKGVDSTLKIQPAELGDSAVYLCASSFGQVYGTDTQYFGPGTRLTVL.

This clone was observed a single time. The CDR3 DNA reads as TGTGCCACCAGCAGAGATAGGGGTCAGCCCCAGCATTTT. Encoded protein: CATSRDRGQPQHF. This sequence joins TRBV15 and TRBJ1-5, with D perhaps TRBD1 (5 bases). Germline V gene sequence: CDR1 LNHNV, CDR2 YYDKDF (reference sequence). With 0 bases removed from V and 6 bases from J, the gap between germline ends came to 6 bases. The CDR3 runs to 13 residues.

The V call is TRBV5-1, the J call TRBJ1-2, with D perhaps TRBD1 (5 bases). Germline CDR1 and CDR2: SGHRS and YFSETQ. The CDR3 has 14 amino acids. Trimming took 0 bases from V and 6 from J, leaving 12 bases between them. The CDR3 protein is CASSLGAQENGYTF. The CDR3 DNA reads TGCGCCAGCAGCTTGGGGGCACAGGAGAATGGCTACACCTTC.

The chain recombines TRBV4-3 with TRBJ2-3, with 10 bases fitting TRBD2. CDR3 length equals 16 residues. Germline lookup yields CDR1 LGHNA and CDR2 YSLEER. V lost 4 bases and J lost 0; bases outside the gene matches: 4. The CDR3 protein is CASSRGLAFSTDTQYF. The CDR3 DNA follows: TGCGCCAGCAGCCGGGGACTAGCGTTCAGCACAGATACGCAGTATTTT.

This clone showed up just a few times. The rearrangement links TRBV4-3 to TRBJ2-2; D call uncertain. Germline CDR1 and CDR2: LGHNA and YSLEER. The CDR3 spans 15 residues. V lost 0 bases, J lost 7 bases, and 12 bases lay in between. The CDR3 sequence is CASSQDYSLIGELFF. The CDR3 DNA reads TGCGCCAGCAGCCAAGATTACAGTTTAATCGGGGAGCTGTTTTTT.

V gene TRBV14 combines with J gene TRBJ1-2; TRBD1 matches 7 bases. With 6 bases clipped from V and 13 bases from J, the junction kept 17 bases outside the gene matches. Germline V gene data show CDR1 as SGHDN and CDR2 as FVKESK. This CDR3 region has 14 residues. CDR3 amino acids: CASSLRTRPRGPTF. In DNA, the CDR3 is TGTGCCAGCAGTCTCCGAACTCGGCCGAGGGGGCCCACCTTC.

This chain links TRBV19 with TRBJ2-1; 9 bases map to TRBD2. V was clipped by 0 bases and J by 9 bases; unmatched bases: 3. The CDR3 consists of 14 residues. Germline V CDR1 and CDR2: LNHDA, SQIVND (reference sequence). CDR3 DNA: TGTGCCAGTAGTATAGACGCGACTAGCGGTGAGCAGTTCTTC. It codes for CASSIDATSGEQFF.

The V and J genes are TRBV21-1 and TRBJ2-1; TRBD2, as called in the table, went unchecked against the DNA. TRBV21-1 has pseudogene status. This CDR3 has 20 amino acids. CDR3 sequence reads: CASSKNGARGLAGVVNEQFF. For the CDR3, the DNA is TGTGCCAGCAGCAAAAATGGGGCCAGGGGACTAGCGGGGGTTGTCAATGAGCAGTTCTTC.